This TCR beta chain comes out of a study of blood T cell repertoires in COVID-19. Study-wide context: Acute and convalescent COVID-19 samples came from the United States, Italy and Spain. Nucleic acid was either cDNA or gDNA, and it came from T cells, B-cell-depleted T cells, or PBMCs.

The V and J ends lost 2 bases and 2 bases respectively, with 4 bases between them. Germline values: CDR1 SGHRS, CDR2 YFSETQ. The CDR3 sequence is 12 residues long. How the authors handled the data: Nucleated cell number was recorded as an estimate derived from reference gene primer amplification. The data were produced by immunoSEQ multiplex PCR, yet TCRdb's version contains in-frame clones alone and is incomplete. D and trimming were read from the DNA, whereas the V and J calls and clone size are those reported in that table. The table shows some 210,000 clones, with roughly 90% occurring only once.

V is TRBV5-1 and J is TRBJ2-5; D unclear. The TCR was taken from a woman aged 40 to 50 who had recovered from COVID-19. Sequenced: peripheral blood. The CDR3 spells CASSLSQETQYF. The CDR3 DNA is TGCGCCAGCAGCTTATCGCAAGAGACCCAGTACTTC.